A single TCR beta chain is shown here with its context. The data stem from a study of identical twins. The CDR3 spans 13 residues. Germline V gene lookup returns CDR1 SEHNR and CDR2 FQNEAQ (reference sequence). J was trimmed by 6 bases and V by 6 bases; bases with no gene match: 5. TCRdb fed the 5' RACE reads into MiXCR, producing one record per CDR3 protein. The sample lists around 650,000 distinct CDR3 sequences; 7% to 7.5% were seen once. These same data were also listed under a study on yellow fever vaccine responses in identical twins.

This TCR derives from a woman aged 18-29 years in good health. This chain connects TRBV7-9 to TRBJ2-3, with TRBD2 identical over 8 bases. Specimen: PBMCs. The CDR3 nucleotides read TGTGCCAGCAGACCGGGACTAGTGGATACGCAGTATTTT. The encoded protein is CASRPGLVDTQYF.